A selection of T cell receptor beta chains follows, all from one sample in a study of neurological immune-mediated disorders. A single record per CDR3 protein comes from TCRdb applying MiXCR to the 5' RACE reads. The table lists more than 70,000 distinct CDR3 sequences, 10% of them singletons. Source material: PBMCs. Every receptor here comes from a man aged 35 to 55 in good health. CDR3s include the opening cysteine and the closing phenylalanine or tryptophan. Fields, in order: J gene, V gene, CDR3 protein.

TRBJ2-5	TRBV15	CATSSGEETQYF
TRBJ2-2	TRBV12-3/TRBV12-4	CASSPWGGELFF
TRBJ2-1	TRBV2	CASSEIDNEQFF
TRBJ2-2	TRBV10-3	CAISAGLAGGPSAGELFF
TRBJ2-7	TRBV20-1	CSARATGTYEQYF
TRBJ2-7	TRBV7-9	CASSRDLISSYEQYF
TRBJ2-5	TRBV20-1	CSARDLTLAGLGTQYF
TRBJ2-7	TRBV20-1	CSARDGSSYEQYF
TRBJ2-7	TRBV29-1	CSVEDDAWGGPGEQYF
TRBJ1-2	TRBV10-3	CAISVEGANYGYTF
TRBJ2-1	TRBV3-1	CASSQDLSYIHNEQFF
TRBJ2-7	TRBV6-5	CASSYSGQTGYEQYF
TRBJ2-1	TRBV25-1	CASSDLSSGGANEQFF
TRBJ2-7	TRBV6-5	CASGERGPPSSYEQYF
TRBJ2-1	TRBV5-1	CASSLAQGSRNEQFF
TRBJ2-7	TRBV7-2	CASSLGIGPYEQYF
TRBJ2-6	TRBV9	CASSVVLGGYSGANVLTF
TRBJ1-5	TRBV6-2/TRBV6-3	CASTRQGQPQHF
TRBJ2-2	TRBV7-9	CASSPGTSGTGMGTGELFF
TRBJ2-2	TRBV29-1	CSGGTSGGTGELFF
TRBJ1-1	TRBV7-2	CASSLGGMDTEAFF
TRBJ2-2	TRBV7-3	CASSSTGGGELFF
TRBJ2-2	TRBV6-2/TRBV6-3	CASSYSFTGELFF